This T cell receptor beta chain was obtained from a study of brain T cells in children with intractable seizures. Method: immunoSEQ multiplex PCR; TCRdb's copy keeps in-frame clones and lacks some. The sample holds about 320,000 clones; over 90% are singletons and the top ten take roughly 5.8%. The study, taken as a whole, reports: Absence of clones before surgery may stem from lower sequencing depth. Patients' HCMV serostatus was unknown; virus specificity rests on CDR3 similarity alone.

Concerning this clone itself: Antigen specificity is unknown.

Time point here: blood from clinic visit 5 months post-surgery; TSC patient then seizure free. Surgery cases with the highest brain T cell transcript signatures were chosen for sequencing. Patients received at least one anti-epileptic drug before surgery. The sequences come from peripheral blood, collected 4 to 5 months after surgery. This receptor was taken from a boy in the first two years of life with tuberous sclerosis and intractable seizures.

The CDR3 sequence is CASSQVVPLPSSYNSPLHF. The CDR3 nucleotides are TGCGCCAGCAGCCAAGTAGTCCCTTTACCGAGCTCCTATAATTCACCCCTCCACTTT. The chain is built from TRBV4-1 and TRBJ1-6, with D hard to call. Germline lookup yields CDR1 MGHRA and CDR2 YSYEKL. The CDR3 runs to 19 residues. V dropped 1 base and J dropped 0 bases, with 16 bases sitting between them.